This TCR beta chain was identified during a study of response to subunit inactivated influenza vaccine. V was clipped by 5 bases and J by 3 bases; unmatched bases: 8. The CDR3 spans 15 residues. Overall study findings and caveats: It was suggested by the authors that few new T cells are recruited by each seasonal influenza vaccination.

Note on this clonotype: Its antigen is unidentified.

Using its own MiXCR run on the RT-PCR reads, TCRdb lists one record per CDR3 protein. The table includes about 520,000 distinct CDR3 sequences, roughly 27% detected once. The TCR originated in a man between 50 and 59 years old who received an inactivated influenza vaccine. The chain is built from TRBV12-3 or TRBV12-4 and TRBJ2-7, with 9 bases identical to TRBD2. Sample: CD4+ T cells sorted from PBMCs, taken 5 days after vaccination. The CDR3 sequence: CASSPTSGYNYEQYF. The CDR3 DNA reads TGTGCCAGCAGTCCGACTAGCGGATACAACTACGAGCAGTACTTC.